Included here is one T cell receptor beta chain sequence, with context. As handled by the study authors: How many nucleated cells were present was estimated from reference gene primer amplification. Profiled with immunoSEQ multiplex PCR; TCRdb holds only in-frame clones, not every one. V, J and clone size were drawn from that table, and D and trimming were deduced from the DNA. The table shows roughly 130,000 clones, with around 87% occurring only once. In germline, CDR1 is MNHEY, CDR2 SVGAGI. V shed 7 bases and J shed 4 bases, with 14 bases lying between them. The CDR3 totals 14 residues. This record comes from a study of blood T cell repertoires in COVID-19. At the level of the study: Researchers got acute and convalescent COVID-19 samples from the United States, Italy and Spain. In each case, the material was cDNA or gDNA derived from T cells, B-cell-depleted T cells, or PBMCs.

The sequenced material came from peripheral blood. The chain uses TRBV6-5 and TRBJ1-3; a possible D gene is TRBD1 (5 bases). The TCR sequence derives from an older woman with acute or convalescent COVID-19. CDR3 coding DNA: TGTGCCAGCACCTCTTCCGGGGGGGGAAACACCATATATTTT. Translated, it gives CASTSSGGGNTIYF.